This T cell receptor beta chain stems from a study of tumor and adjacent non-tumor tissue in lung cancer (dated by TCRdb to about 2018). Some background on the complete study: Of the cohort, 11 to 12 patients had adenocarcinoma, 2 had squamous cell carcinoma and 1 had small cell lung cancer. The study compared bulk TCRbeta repertoires between lung tumor tissue and matched distant non-tumor lung tissue from 15 or so lung cancer patients. Fewer than 35 paired specimens, one tumor and one normal lung sample per patient, were profiled by TCRbeta CDR3 sequencing. Sequencing generated a total of 95 million to 150 million productive TCRbeta reads, averaging about 4.17 million reads per sample. The 15 enrolled patients, of whom around 10 were men and 5 were women, were aged roughly 31 to 80 years and were diagnosed with TNM stage I to III disease. What the study reported, not specific to this receptor: The top 100 clones accounted for a significantly larger cumulative portion of the repertoire in normal lung than in tumor tissue. With only about 14 patients in the cohort, the authors noted that larger samples and more detailed clinical data are needed. Tumor tissue showed significantly greater TCR diversity (inverse Simpson) than normal lung tissue (roughly 390 vs 170, P = 0.0075, Mann-Whitney U test). Because peripheral blood was not sequenced, blood TCRbeta repertoires in the lung cancer patients of the study were not examined. TCR diversity was significantly higher in younger patients, and higher tumor TCR diversity was associated with shorter overall and disease-free survival. Neither the sequencing platform nor unique molecular identifiers are named or mentioned anywhere in the methods.

The library was prepared using multiplex PCR. For sequencing, an Illumina HiSeq 2500 was employed. Following protocols modified from ARM-PCR, the researchers constructed TCRbeta libraries through three rounds of nested PCR with primers (Table S4). Before sequencing, PCR products of 200-500 bp were cut from the gel and purified using the QIAquick gel extraction kit. The study's own analysis went as follows. Trimmomatic was used to clean the reads, FLASH merged the cleaned reads into complete CDR3 sequences, and MiTCR assigned the sequences to V(D)J germline segments. Clonal diversity was calculated as the inverse Simpson's index using VDJtools. In-frame sequences without a premature stop codon were defined as productive reads. The raw public reads went through TCRdb reprocessing: fastp at Q25, MiXCR clone calling, in-frame beta chains kept. Rows are combined by CDR3 protein, so each entry shows the most common genes and DNA. The V and J calls and clone size are TCRdb's, not the authors'. The sample table contains approximately 120,000 distinct CDR3 sequences; only one count was recorded for 66% of them. The ten most abundant clones make up 9.5% to 15% of the sample.

The junction shows trimming of 5 bases on V and 5 bases on J, and the gene matches do not reach 13 bases of it. CDR1 is given as MNHGY and CDR2 as SVAAGI, both from the germline V gene. The CDR3 numbers 16 residues from cysteine through phenylalanine. Here the CDR3 DNA is all that survives: 48 bases in frame from base 1. RNA was isolated from bulk unsorted tissue, and RNA quality was assessed with a NanoDrop ND-1000 and an Agilent 2100. All donors had newly diagnosed lung cancer, had not received prior chemotherapy, and were admitted for thoracic surgery in China between August and November 2014. Anyone who had undergone radiotherapy or chemotherapy before, or who had another cancer at the same time, was left out of the study. Surgical tissue pieces of roughly 1-2.2 cm3 were preserved in RNAlater solution and were kept at -80 degrees C until use. This clonotype was counted a single time. Its antigen target is currently unknown. Nothing much larger sits one base from this clone, and base qualities are not available. One read alone makes for weak evidence.

The rearranged segments are TRBV6-9 and TRBJ1-1; 8 bases in between match TRBD1. Input material: lung tumor tissue. The source is a man aged 25-40 years with non-small cell lung cancer. In nucleotide form, the sequence is TGTGCCAGCAGTACCCCGGGACAGGAGAAGTGGACTGAAGCTTTCTTT. Its product reads: CASSTPGQEKWTEAFF.